The sequence of this TCR beta chain was determined in a study of response to subunit inactivated influenza vaccine. Via MiXCR, TCRdb re-called the RT-PCR reads, giving one row per CDR3 protein. The data hold about 570,000 distinct CDR3 sequences, with roughly 10% observed a single time. The CDR3 is made up of 14 amino acids. The germline gives CDR1 SEHNR, CDR2 FQNEAQ (reference sequence). V lost 8 bases to trimming and J lost 5 bases, with 13 bases between them. These data were likewise used in another study, on T cells expressing NK-cell markers. That study adds: 5'RACE template switching with UMIs produced the TCR beta cDNA.

This TCR was sampled from a man aged 45-65 years who received an inactivated influenza vaccine. The rearrangement uses TRBV7-9 and TRBJ1-6; maybe TRBD1 (6 bases). Sequencing was performed on PBMCs from blood, taken on the day of vaccination. The CDR3 sequence is CASLGGQNNSPLHF. CDR3 bases: TGTGCCAGCTTAGGAGGACAGAATAATTCACCCCTCCACTTT.